This TCR beta chain appears in the sequencing data of a study of OX40 agonist ivuxolimab in advanced cancers. Looking at the study overall: At approximately 83% male, the cohort had a mean age of approximately 60 years, ranging from about 23 to 79. Study-wide findings and caveats: Relative to CD4+ cells, CD8+ T cells on average had more expanded clones. Both blood CD4+ and CD8+ T cells showed clonal growth by week 6 at 0.1 to 3.0 mg/kg. Also showing low normalized T-cell clonal expansion were some of the nonresponders.

The CDR3 totals 11 residues. Germline V gene sequence: CDR1 MNHNY, CDR2 SVGAGI (reference sequence). V was cut by 7 bases and J by 7 bases, with 10 bases left in between. Details on this clone: What it recognizes is unknown.

Here immunoSEQ multiplex PCR was the method, and the copy in TCRdb shows in-frame clones only, minus some. This sample has around 40,000 clones, with approximately 90% found just once. The sequence came from an adult with an advanced solid tumor such as melanoma, head and neck, liver or kidney cancer. The chain carries TRBV6-6 and TRBJ2-5, with a tentative D call TRBD2 (5 bases). Sample: CD4+ or CD8+ T cells sorted from blood, taken in a trial of the OX40 agonist ivuxolimab. CDR3 nucleotide sequence: TGTGCCAGCAATTTCGAGGGGACCCAGTACTTC. Its translation: CASNFEGTQYF.